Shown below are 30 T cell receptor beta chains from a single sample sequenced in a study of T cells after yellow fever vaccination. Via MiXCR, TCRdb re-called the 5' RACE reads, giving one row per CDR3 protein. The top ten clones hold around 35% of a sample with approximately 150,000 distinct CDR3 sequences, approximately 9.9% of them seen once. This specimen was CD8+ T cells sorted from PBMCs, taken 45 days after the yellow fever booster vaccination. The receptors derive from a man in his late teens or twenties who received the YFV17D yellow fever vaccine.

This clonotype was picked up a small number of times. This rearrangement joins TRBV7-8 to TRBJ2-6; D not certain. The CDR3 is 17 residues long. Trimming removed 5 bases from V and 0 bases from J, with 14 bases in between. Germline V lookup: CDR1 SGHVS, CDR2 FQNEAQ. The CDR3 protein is CASSGRTALSGANVLTF. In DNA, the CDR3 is TGTGCCAGCAGCGGGCGGACGGCTCTCTCTGGGGCCAACGTCCTGACTTTC. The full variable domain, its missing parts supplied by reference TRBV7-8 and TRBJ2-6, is GAGVSQSPRYKVAKRGQDVALRCDPISGHVSLFWYQQALGQGPEFLTYFQNEAQLDKSGLPSDRFFAERPEGSVSTLKIQRTQQEDSAVYLCASSGRTALSGANVLTFGAGSRLTVL.

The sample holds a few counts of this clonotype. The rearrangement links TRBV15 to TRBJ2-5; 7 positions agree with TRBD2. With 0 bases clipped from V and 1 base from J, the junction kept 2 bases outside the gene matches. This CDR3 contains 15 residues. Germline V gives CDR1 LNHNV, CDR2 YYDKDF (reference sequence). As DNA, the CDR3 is TGTGCCACCAGCAGAGAGGGGGGGTTCCAAGAGACCCAGTACTTC. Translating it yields CATSREGGFQETQYF.

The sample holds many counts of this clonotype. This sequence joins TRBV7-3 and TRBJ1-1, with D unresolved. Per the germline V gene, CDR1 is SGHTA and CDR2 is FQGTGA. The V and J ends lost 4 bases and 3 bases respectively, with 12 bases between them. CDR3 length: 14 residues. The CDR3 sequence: CASSSRAGDTEAFF. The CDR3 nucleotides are TGTGCCAGCAGCTCTCGGGCTGGGGACACTGAAGCTTTCTTT.

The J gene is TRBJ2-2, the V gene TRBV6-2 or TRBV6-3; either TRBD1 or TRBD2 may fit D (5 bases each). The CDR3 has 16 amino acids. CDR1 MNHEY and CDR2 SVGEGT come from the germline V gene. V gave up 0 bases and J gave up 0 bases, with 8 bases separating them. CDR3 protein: CASSYSWGSNTGELFF. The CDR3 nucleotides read TGTGCCAGCAGTTACTCTTGGGGGTCGAACACCGGGGAGCTGTTTTTT.

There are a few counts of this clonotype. The CDR3, as DNA: TGCGCCAGCAGCCAAGATGAAGTAACAGGGGCCCTCTACGAGCAGTACTTC. It codes for CASSQDEVTGALYEQYF. The genes are TRBV4-1 and TRBJ2-7; TRBD1 agrees at 7 bases. Germline CDR1 MGHRA, CDR2 YSYEKL. The CDR3 loop spans 17 amino acids. Germline trimming cut 0 bases from V and 3 bases from J; bases unmatched to any gene: 11.

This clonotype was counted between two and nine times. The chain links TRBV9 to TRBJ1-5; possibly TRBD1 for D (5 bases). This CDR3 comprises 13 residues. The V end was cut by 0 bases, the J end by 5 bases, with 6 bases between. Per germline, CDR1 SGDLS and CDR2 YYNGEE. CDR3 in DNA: TGTGCCAGCAGCGTAGAGGGGCATCAGCCCCAGCATTTT. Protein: CASSVEGHQPQHF. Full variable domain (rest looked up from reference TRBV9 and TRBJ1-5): DSGVTQTPKHLITATGQRVTLRCSPRSGDLSVYWYQQSLDQGLQFLIQYYNGEERAKGNILERFSAQQFPDLHSELNLSSLELGDSALYFCASSVEGHQPQHFGDGTRLSIL.

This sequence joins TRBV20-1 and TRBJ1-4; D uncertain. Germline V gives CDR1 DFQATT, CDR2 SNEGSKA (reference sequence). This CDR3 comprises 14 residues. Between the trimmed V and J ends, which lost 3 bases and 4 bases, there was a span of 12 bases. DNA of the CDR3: TGCAGTGCTAGGGGCGGGCTAGTTAATGAAAAACTGTTTTTT. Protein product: CSARGGLVNEKLFF.

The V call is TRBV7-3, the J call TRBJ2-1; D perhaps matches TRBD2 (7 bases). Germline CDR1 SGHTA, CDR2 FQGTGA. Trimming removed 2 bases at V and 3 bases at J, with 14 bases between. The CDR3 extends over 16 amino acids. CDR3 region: CASSLLGGDNYNEQFF. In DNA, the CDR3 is TGTGCCAGCAGCTTACTAGGGGGGGACAACTACAATGAGCAGTTCTTC.

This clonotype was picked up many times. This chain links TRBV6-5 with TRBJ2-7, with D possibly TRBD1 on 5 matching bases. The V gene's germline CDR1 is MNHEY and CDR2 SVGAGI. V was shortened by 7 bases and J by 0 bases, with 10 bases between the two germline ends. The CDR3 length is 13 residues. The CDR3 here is CASTHRSSYEQYF. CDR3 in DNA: TGTGCCAGCACCCACAGGAGCTCCTACGAGCAGTACTTC.

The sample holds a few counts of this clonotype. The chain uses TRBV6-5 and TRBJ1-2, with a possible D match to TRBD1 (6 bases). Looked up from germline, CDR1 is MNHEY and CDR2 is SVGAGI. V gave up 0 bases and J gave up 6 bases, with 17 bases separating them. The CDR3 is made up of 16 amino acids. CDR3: CASSYSKGVRIDGYTF. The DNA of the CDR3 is TGTGCCAGCAGTTACTCGAAGGGGGTAAGAATCGATGGCTACACCTTC.

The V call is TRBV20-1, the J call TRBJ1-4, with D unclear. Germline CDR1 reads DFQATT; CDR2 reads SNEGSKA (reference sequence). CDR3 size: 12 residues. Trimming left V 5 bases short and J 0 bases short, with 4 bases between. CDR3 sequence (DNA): TGCAGTGCTTGGGCAACTAATGAAAAACTGTTTTTT. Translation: CSAWATNEKLFF.

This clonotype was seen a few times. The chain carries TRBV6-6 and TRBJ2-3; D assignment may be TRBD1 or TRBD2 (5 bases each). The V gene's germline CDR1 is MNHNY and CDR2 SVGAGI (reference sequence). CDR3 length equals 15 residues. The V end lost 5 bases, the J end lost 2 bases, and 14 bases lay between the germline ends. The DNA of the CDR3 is TGTGCCAGCAGTCGCCGTTGGGGACCCACAGATACGCAGTATTTT. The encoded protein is CASSRRWGPTDTQYF.

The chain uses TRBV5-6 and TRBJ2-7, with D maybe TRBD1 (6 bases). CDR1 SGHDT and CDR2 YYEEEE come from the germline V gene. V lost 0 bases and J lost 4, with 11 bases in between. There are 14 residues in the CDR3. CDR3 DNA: TGTGCCAGCAGCTTGGTGGGGGCTCTGTACGAGCAGTACGTC. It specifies CASSLVGALYEQYV.

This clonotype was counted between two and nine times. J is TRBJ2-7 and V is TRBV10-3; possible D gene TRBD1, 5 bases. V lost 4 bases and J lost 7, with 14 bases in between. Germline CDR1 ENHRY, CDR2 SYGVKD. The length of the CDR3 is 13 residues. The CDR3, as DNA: TGTGCCATCAGTGTCGAAGGGGCGCGGGAGCAGTACGTC. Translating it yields CAISVEGAREQYV.

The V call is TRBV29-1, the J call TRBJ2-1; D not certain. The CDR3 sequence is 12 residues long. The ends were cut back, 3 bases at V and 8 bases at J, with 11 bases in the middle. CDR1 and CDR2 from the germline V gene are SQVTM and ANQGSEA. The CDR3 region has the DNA TGCAGCGTTGACCATTACGACCATGAGCAGTTCTTC. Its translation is CSVDHYDHEQFF.

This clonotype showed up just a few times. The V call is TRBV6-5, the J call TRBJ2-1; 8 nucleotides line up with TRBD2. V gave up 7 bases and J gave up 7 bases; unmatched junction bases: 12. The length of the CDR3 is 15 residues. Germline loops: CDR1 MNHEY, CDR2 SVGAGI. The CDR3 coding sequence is TGTGCCAGCACCTCTAACGGGGGGGCGGATAATGAGCAGTTCTTC. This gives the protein CASTSNGGADNEQFF.

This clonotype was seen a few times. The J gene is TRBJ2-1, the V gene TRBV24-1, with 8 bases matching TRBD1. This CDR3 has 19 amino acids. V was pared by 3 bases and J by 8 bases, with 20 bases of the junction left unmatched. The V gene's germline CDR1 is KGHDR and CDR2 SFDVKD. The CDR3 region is CATSDLRTGRGGHVDEQFF. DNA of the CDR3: TGTGCCACCAGTGATCTGCGGACAGGGAGAGGGGGTCATGTCGATGAGCAGTTCTTC.

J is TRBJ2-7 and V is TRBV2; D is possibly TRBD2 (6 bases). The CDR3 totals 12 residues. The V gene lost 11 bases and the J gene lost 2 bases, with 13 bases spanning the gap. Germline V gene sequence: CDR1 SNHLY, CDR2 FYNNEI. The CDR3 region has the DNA TGTGCCCGCCGGGAGCGGACCTACGAGCAGTACTTC. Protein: CARRERTYEQYF.

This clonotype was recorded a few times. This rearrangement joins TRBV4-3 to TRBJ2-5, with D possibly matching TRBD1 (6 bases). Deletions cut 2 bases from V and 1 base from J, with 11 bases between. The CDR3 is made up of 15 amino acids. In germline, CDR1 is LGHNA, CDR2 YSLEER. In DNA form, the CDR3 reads TGCGCCAGCAGCCAAAAAGGACAGTTCCAAGAGACCCAGTACTTC. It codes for CASSQKGQFQETQYF.

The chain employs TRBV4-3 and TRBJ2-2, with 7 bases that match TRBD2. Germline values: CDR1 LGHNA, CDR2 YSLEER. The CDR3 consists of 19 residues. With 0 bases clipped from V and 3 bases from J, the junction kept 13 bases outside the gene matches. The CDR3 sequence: CASSQDRENQRDYTGELFF. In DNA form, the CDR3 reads TGCGCCAGCAGCCAAGATCGAGAGAACCAGCGGGACTACACCGGGGAGCTGTTTTTT.

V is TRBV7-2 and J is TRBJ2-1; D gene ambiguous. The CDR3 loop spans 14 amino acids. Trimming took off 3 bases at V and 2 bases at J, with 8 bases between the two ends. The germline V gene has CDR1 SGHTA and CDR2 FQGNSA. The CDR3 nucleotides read TGTGCCAGCAGCTTTGAAGGGCCCTACAATGAGCAGTTCTTC. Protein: CASSFEGPYNEQFF. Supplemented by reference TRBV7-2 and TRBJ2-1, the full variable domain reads GAGVSQSPSNKVTEKGKDVELRCDPISGHTALYWYRQSLGQGLEFLIYFQGNSAPDKSGLPSDRFSAERTGGSVSTLTIQRTQQEDSAVYLCASSFEGPYNEQFFGPGTRLTVL.

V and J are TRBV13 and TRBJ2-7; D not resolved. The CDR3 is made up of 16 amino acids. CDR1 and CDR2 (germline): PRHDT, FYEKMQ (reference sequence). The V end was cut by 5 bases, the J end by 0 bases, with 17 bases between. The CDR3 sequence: CASSVALSSRSYEQYF. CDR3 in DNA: TGTGCCAGCAGCGTCGCCCTGAGCTCCCGCTCCTACGAGCAGTACTTC.

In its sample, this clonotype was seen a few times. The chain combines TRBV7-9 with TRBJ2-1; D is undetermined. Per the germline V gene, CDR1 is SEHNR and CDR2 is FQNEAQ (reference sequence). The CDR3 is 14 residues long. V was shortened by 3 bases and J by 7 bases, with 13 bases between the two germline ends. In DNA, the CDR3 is TGTGCCAGCAGCTTGGTTGACTCCAAAAATGAGCAGTTCTTC. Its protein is CASSLVDSKNEQFF.

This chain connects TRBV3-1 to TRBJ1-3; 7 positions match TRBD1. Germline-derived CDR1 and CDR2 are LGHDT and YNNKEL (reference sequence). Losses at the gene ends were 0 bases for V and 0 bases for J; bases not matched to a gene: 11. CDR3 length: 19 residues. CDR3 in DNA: TGTGCCAGCAGCCAAGATCCGCAGAGGGGGCACCACTCTGGAAACACCATATATTTT. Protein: CASSQDPQRGHHSGNTIYF.

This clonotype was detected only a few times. The CDR3 sequence is CASSQGGKTGELFF. CDR3 bases: TGTGCCAGCAGCCAAGGGGGAAAAACCGGGGAGCTGTTTTTT. V gene TRBV14 combines with J gene TRBJ2-2; D not resolved. Germline values: CDR1 SGHDN, CDR2 FVKESK. The CDR3 totals 14 residues. V lost 1 base, J lost 5 bases, and 8 bases lay in between. Full variable domain (remainder filled in from reference TRBV14 and TRBJ2-2): EAGVTQFPSHSVIEKGQTVTLRCDPISGHDNLYWYRRVMGKEIKFLLHFVKESKQDESGMPNNRFLAERTGGTYSTLKVQPAELEDSGVYFCASSQGGKTGELFFGEGSRLTVL.

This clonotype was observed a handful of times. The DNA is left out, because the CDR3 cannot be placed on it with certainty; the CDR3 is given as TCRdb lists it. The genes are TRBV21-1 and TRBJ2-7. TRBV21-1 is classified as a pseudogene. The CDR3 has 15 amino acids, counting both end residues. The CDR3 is CASSKALLYRCEQYF.

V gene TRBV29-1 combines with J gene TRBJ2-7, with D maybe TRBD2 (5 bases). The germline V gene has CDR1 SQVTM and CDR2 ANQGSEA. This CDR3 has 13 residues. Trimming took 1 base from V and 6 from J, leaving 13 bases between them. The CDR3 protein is CSVEGSRVGEQYF. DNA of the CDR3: TGCAGCGTTGAAGGGTCGAGGGTTGGCGAGCAGTACTTC.

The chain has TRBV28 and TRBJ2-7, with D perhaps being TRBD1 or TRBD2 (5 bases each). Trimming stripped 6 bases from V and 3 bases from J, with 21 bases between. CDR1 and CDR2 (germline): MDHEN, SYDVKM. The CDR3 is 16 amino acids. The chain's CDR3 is CASSAPPGTGLYEQYV. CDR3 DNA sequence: TGTGCCAGCAGCGCCCCCCCGGGAACAGGTCTCTACGAGCAGTACGTC.

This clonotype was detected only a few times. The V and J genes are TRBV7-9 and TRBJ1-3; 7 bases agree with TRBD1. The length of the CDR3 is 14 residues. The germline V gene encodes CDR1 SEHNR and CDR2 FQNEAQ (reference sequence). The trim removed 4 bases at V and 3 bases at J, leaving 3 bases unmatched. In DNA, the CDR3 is TGTGCCAGCAGCTCTACAGGGGTTGGAAACACCATATATTTT. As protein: CASSSTGVGNTIYF.

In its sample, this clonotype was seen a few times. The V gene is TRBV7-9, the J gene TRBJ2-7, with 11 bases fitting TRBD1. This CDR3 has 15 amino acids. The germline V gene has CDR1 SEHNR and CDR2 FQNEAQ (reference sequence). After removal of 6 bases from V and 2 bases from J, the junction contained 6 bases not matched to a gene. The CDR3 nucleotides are TGTGCCAGCAGTTTGGCGGGACAGGGGGCCTACGAGCAGTACGTC. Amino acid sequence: CASSLAGQGAYEQYV.